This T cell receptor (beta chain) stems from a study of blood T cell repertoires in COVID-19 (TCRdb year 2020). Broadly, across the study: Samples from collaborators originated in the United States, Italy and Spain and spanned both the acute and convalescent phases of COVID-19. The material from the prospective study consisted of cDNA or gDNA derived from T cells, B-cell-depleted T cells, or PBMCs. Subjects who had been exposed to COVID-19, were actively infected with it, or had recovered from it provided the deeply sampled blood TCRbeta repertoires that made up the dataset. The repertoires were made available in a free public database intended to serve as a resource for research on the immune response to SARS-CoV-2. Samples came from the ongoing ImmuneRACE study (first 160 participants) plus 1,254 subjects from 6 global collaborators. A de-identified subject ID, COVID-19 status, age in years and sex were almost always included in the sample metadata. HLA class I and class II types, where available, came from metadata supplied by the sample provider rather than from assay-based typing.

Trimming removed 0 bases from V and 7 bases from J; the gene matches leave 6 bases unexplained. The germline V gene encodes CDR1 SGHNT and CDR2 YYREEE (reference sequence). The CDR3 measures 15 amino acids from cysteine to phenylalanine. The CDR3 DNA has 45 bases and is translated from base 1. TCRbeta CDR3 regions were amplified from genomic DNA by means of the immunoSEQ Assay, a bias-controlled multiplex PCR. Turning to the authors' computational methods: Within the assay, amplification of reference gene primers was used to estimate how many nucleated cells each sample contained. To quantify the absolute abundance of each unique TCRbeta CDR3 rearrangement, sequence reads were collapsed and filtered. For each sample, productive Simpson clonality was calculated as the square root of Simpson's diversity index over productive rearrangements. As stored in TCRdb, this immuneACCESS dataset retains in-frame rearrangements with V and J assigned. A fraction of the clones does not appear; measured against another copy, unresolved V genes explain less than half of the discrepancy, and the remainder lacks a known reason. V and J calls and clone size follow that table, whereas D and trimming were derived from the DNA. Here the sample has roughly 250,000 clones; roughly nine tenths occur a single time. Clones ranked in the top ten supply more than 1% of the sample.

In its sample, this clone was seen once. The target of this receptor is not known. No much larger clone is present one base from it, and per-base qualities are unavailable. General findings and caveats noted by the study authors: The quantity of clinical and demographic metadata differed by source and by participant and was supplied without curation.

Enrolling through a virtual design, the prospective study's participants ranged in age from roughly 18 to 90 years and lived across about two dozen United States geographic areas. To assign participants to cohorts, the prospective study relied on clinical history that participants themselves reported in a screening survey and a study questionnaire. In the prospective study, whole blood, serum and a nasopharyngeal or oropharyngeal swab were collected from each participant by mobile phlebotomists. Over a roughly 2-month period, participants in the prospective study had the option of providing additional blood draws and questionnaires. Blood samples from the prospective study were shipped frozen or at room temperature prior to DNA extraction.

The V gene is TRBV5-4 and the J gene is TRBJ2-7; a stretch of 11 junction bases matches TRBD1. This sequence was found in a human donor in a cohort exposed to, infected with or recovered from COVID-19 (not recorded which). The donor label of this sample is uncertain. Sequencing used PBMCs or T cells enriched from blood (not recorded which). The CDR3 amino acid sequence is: CASSLAGQGAWEQYF. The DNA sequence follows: TGTGCCAGCAGCTTGGCAGGACAGGGGGCTTGGGAGCAGTACTTC. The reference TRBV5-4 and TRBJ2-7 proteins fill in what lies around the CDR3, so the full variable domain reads ETGVTQSPTHLIKTRGQQVTLRCSSQSGHNTVSWYQQALGQGPQFIFQYYREEENGRGNFPPRFSGLQFPNYSSELNVNALELDDSALYLCASSLAGQGAWEQYFGPGTRLTVT.